This T cell receptor (beta chain) was retrieved from a study of blood T cell repertoires in COVID-19. Overall study context: Sites in the United States, Italy and Spain provided acute and convalescent COVID-19 samples. T cells, B-cell-depleted T cells, or PBMCs provided the cDNA or gDNA that served as material.

Sequencing was performed with immunoSEQ multiplex PCR; in TCRdb, only in-frame clones are kept and a portion is missing. This table has about 25,000 clones, 80% to 90% appearing once. The ends were cut back, 6 bases at V and 1 base at J, with 9 bases in the middle. Germline V gives CDR1 MRHNA, CDR2 SNTAGT. The CDR3 sequence is 13 residues long. The clonotype was recovered from a man aged 50 to 60 with active COVID-19. The rearrangement joins TRBV6-4 to TRBJ1-1; D is undetermined. Sequenced material: peripheral blood. CDR3 protein: CASSLTENTEAFF. The DNA of the CDR3 is TGTGCCAGCAGCCTTACAGAGAACACTGAAGCTTTCTTT.